This T cell receptor beta chain is drawn from a study of blood T cell repertoires in COVID-19. Study-level information: COVID-19 samples, acute and convalescent, were from the United States, Italy and Spain. From T cells, B-cell-depleted T cells, or PBMCs came the material, which was cDNA or gDNA.

Authors' processing steps: Nucleated cell number was recorded as an estimate derived from reference gene primer amplification. The protocol was immunoSEQ multiplex PCR, while the TCRdb copy is restricted to in-frame clones and leaves out a portion. V, J and clone size reflect that table, while D and trimming were determined from the DNA. The sample consists of some 100,000 clones, 81% of them appearing once. CDR1 is KGHDR, CDR2 SFDVKD, per germline. The CDR3 has 16 amino acids. V was pared by 3 bases and J by 6 bases, with 9 bases of the junction left unmatched. This receptor was obtained from a human donor in a cohort sampled during active COVID-19. Sequenced: peripheral blood. The chain has TRBV24-1 and TRBJ2-3; 9 nucleotides line up with TRBD1. The CDR3 loop is CATSDNTGQGGDTQYF. As DNA, the CDR3 is TGTGCCACCAGTGATAACACGGGACAGGGTGGGGATACGCAGTATTTT.